A single sample gave rise to the 21 T cell receptor beta chains below, sequenced in a study of shared clonotypes between healthy human individuals. The assay was immunoSEQ multiplex PCR, and TCRdb's table has in-frame clones only and misses some. The table lists 2 million to 2.5 million clones, approximately 95% of them singletons, with about 0.41% in the top ten. The sequenced material came from naive CD4+ T cells from PBMCs. Noted subset: CD45RA+ positively selected. The receptors stem from a man aged 18 to 30 in good health. Some clones in this sample may be carry-over from other donors' samples.

The DNA of the CDR3 is TGCAGCGTTGAGGGGGAGTATAGTGCAGATACGCAGTATTTT. Translation gives CSVEGEYSADTQYF. This chain joins TRBV29-1 and TRBJ2-3; tentatively, D is TRBD1 or TRBD2 (5 bases each). Trimming pared 3 bases from V and 4 bases from J, leaving 14 bases between. Per the germline V gene, CDR1 is SQVTM and CDR2 is ANQGSEA. The CDR3 covers 14 residues.

The chain joins TRBV7-9 to TRBJ2-2, with 9 bases aligning to TRBD2. Germline lookup yields CDR1 SEHNR and CDR2 FQNEAQ (reference sequence). V gave up 3 bases and J gave up 1 base; unmatched junction bases: 3. The CDR3 extends over 16 amino acids. The CDR3: CASSLASGMNTGELFF. The DNA for the CDR3 is TGTGCCAGCAGCTTGGCTAGCGGGATGAACACCGGGGAGCTGTTTTTT.

This chain links TRBV14 with TRBJ2-7, with unresolved D. Germline CDR1 is SGHDN and CDR2 is FVKESK. The V and J ends lost 0 bases and 5 bases respectively, with 17 bases between them. CDR3 size: 16 residues. The CDR3 region is CASSQDWVSVRDEQYF. The CDR3 DNA reads TGTGCCAGCAGCCAAGATTGGGTATCGGTAAGGGACGAGCAGTACTTC.

J is TRBJ1-5 and V is TRBV4-1; D may be TRBD1 (6 bases). V shed 5 bases and J shed 3 bases, with 11 bases lying between them. Per germline, CDR1 MGHRA and CDR2 YSYEKL. This CDR3 is 14 amino acids long. Here the CDR3 reads CASSRDTLNQPQHF. The CDR3 DNA is TGCGCCAGCAGCAGGGACACACTCAATCAGCCCCAGCATTTT.

V usage is TRBV7-2 and J usage is TRBJ2-2; no clear D. Germline V gene data show CDR1 as SGHTA and CDR2 as FQGNSA. The CDR3 is made up of 14 amino acids. V lost 5 bases and J lost 4, with 11 bases in between. The CDR3 region has the DNA TGTGCCAGCAGCCCCCACGGTAGCACCGGGGAGCTGTTTTTT. It is translated as CASSPHGSTGELFF. Drawing the rest from reference TRBV7-2 and TRBJ2-2, the complete variable domain is GAGVSQSPSNKVTEKGKDVELRCDPISGHTALYWYRQSLGQGLEFLIYFQGNSAPDKSGLPSDRFSAERTGGSVSTLTIQRTQQEDSAVYLCASSPHGSTGELFFGEGSRLTVL.

The sample holds one count of this clone. The V call is TRBV7-9, the J call TRBJ2-2; D not resolved. The CDR3 spans 13 residues. V dropped 5 bases and J dropped 10 bases, with 14 bases sitting between them. Per the germline V gene, CDR1 is SEHNR and CDR2 is FQNEAQ (reference sequence). As DNA, the CDR3 is TGTGCCAGCAGCCCACTCCTGGGCCCGGAGCTGTTTTTT. This codes for CASSPLLGPELFF.

V usage is TRBV11-2 and J usage is TRBJ2-7; 13 bases line up with TRBD2. V was clipped by 2 bases and J by 1 base; unmatched bases: 11. The CDR3 contains 19 residues. CDR1 SGHAT and CDR2 FQNNGV come from the germline V gene. In DNA form, the CDR3 reads TGTGCCAGCAGCTTAAGGCATGGGACTAGCGGGGTTCATTCCTACGAGCAGTACTTC. Translation gives CASSLRHGTSGVHSYEQYF.

CDR3 amino acids: CASSPVGQDSNQPQHF. CDR3 coding DNA: TGTGCCAGCTCACCGGTGGGACAGGATAGCAATCAGCCCCAGCATTTT. This chain connects TRBV18 to TRBJ1-5; 8 bases are shared with TRBD1. The germline CDR1 and CDR2 sequences are KGHSH and LQKENI. The CDR3 spans 16 residues. Trimming took 3 bases from V and 0 from J; bases not matched to a gene: 4.

The gene calls are TRBV29-1 and TRBJ2-1; D gene unclear. The V gene's germline CDR1 is SQVTM and CDR2 ANQGSEA. The ends were cut back, 1 base at V and 8 bases at J, with 24 bases in the middle. CDR3 length: 17 residues. For the CDR3, the DNA is TGCAGCGTTGAAGGTCCCATTGAGAATAGTGTCGACGATGAGCAGTTCTTC. This sequence encodes CSVEGPIENSVDDEQFF.

The rearrangement joins TRBV5-4 to TRBJ2-1; 14 bases match TRBD2. The V and J ends lost 4 bases and 6 bases, in that order; junction bases with no gene match: 9. Germline CDR1 and CDR2: SGHNT and YYREEE (reference sequence). The length of the CDR3 is 17 residues. The CDR3 region has the DNA TGTGCCAGCAGCCCAGGGACTAGCGGGAGCGCAGTCAATGAGCAGTTCTTC. Protein: CASSPGTSGSAVNEQFF.

V is TRBV28 and J is TRBJ2-1; D might be TRBD2 (6 bases). The CDR3 totals 16 residues. V dropped 4 bases and J dropped 3 bases, with 16 bases sitting between them. The germline V gene encodes CDR1 MDHEN and CDR2 SYDVKM. For the CDR3, the DNA is TGTGCCAGCAGTTCCGGGGGTAGCGGAAACTACAATGAGCAGTTCTTC. Protein: CASSSGGSGNYNEQFF.

A remark on this clone: The sample holds other DNA sequences that translate to the same CDR3. V is TRBV28 and J is TRBJ2-6; D not resolved. The CDR3 is 13 amino acids. Per germline, CDR1 MDHEN and CDR2 SYDVKM. The V end lost 6 bases, the J end lost 0 bases, and 3 bases lay between the germline ends. CDR3 sequence reads: CASRSSGANVLTF. CDR3 sequence (DNA): TGTGCCAGCAGAAGCTCTGGGGCCAACGTCCTGACTTTC.

The chain recombines TRBV29-1 with TRBJ1-2, with TRBD1 identical over 10 bases. The trim removed 7 bases at V and 5 bases at J, leaving 10 bases unmatched. The CDR3 has 14 residues. CDR1 is SQVTM, CDR2 ANQGSEA, per germline. Written as DNA, the CDR3 is TGCAGCGCCAGACAGGGGGCTGGAGGGTATGGCTACACCTTC. Residues: CSARQGAGGYGYTF.

The chain links TRBV19 to TRBJ2-7; 9 bases are shared with TRBD1. The V and J ends lost 5 bases and 4 bases, in that order; junction bases with no gene match: 6. CDR1 is LNHDA, CDR2 SQIVND, per germline (reference sequence). The CDR3 sequence is 14 residues long. In DNA form, the CDR3 reads TGTGCCAGTAGTGCGCTGGACAGGGGTTACGAGCAGTACTTC. Protein: CASSALDRGYEQYF.

This clone was recorded once. The chain is built from TRBV9 and TRBJ2-1, with TRBD2 matching 12 bases. The CDR3 has 15 amino acids. J lost 4 bases, V lost 4 bases, and 3 bases had no gene match. Germline CDR1 and CDR2: SGDLS and YYNGEE. The CDR3 reads CASSPGLAGYNEQFF. DNA for the CDR3: TGTGCCAGCAGCCCCGGACTAGCGGGGTACAATGAGCAGTTCTTC.

V usage is TRBV19 and J usage is TRBJ2-3; unclear D gene. The CDR3 length is 17 residues. Germline V gives CDR1 LNHDA, CDR2 SQIVND (reference sequence). V was trimmed by 3 bases and J by 0 bases, leaving 16 bases between them. For the CDR3, the DNA is TGTGCCAGTAGTATCTCCCCGACACGAGCTAGCACAGATACGCAGTATTTT. Translated: CASSISPTRASTDTQYF.

The chain has TRBV19 and TRBJ2-7, with 7 bases lining up with TRBD2. This CDR3 has 16 amino acids. Germline V gene lookup returns CDR1 LNHDA and CDR2 SQIVND (reference sequence). J was trimmed by 3 bases and V by 3 bases; bases with no gene match: 11. The CDR3 DNA reads as TGTGCCAGTAGTATTACTGGTACCGGGACTAACTACGAGCAGTACTTC. Residues: CASSITGTGTNYEQYF.

The chain employs TRBV6-6 and TRBJ2-7; D tentatively reads TRBD1 or TRBD2 (5 bases each). Trimming pared 0 bases from V and 3 bases from J, leaving 12 bases between. The CDR3 is 15 residues long. Germline CDR1 and CDR2: MNHNY and SVGAGI (reference sequence). CDR3: CASSYSIRGSYEQYF. CDR3 coding DNA: TGTGCCAGCAGTTACTCGATCCGGGGCAGCTACGAGCAGTACTTC.

The rearrangement uses TRBV11-3 and TRBJ2-2, with D perhaps TRBD1 (6 bases). CDR3 length equals 13 residues. The ends were cut back, 7 bases at V and 6 bases at J, with 12 bases in the middle. Germline V gene lookup returns CDR1 SGHNT and CDR2 YENEEA. CDR3 sequence (DNA): TGTGCCAGCACTCTTACAGGGTCCGGGGAGCTGTTTTTT. Translation gives CASTLTGSGELFF. The complete variable domain, with remaining parts taken from reference TRBV11-3 and TRBJ2-2, reads EAGVVQSPRYKIIEKKQPVAFWCNPISGHNTLYWYLQNLGQGPELLIRYENEEAVDDSQLPKDRFSAERLKGVDSTLKIQPAELGDSAVYLCASTLTGSGELFFGEGSRLTVL.

The chain employs TRBV7-3 and TRBJ2-2; D unresolved. The V and J ends lost 4 bases and 4 bases respectively, with 13 bases between them. CDR1 and CDR2 (germline): SGHTA, FQGTGA. This CDR3 comprises 15 residues. Written as DNA, the CDR3 is TGTGCCAGCAGCTCAGGAAGCCCGGGCACCGGGGAGCTGTTTTTT. Amino acid sequence: CASSSGSPGTGELFF.

The CDR3, as DNA: TGTGCCACCAGCAGAGATGGGAGGGATGGCTACACCTTC. This encodes CATSRDGRDGYTF. The rearrangement links TRBV15 to TRBJ1-2; D gene ambiguous. V dropped 0 bases and J dropped 6 bases, with 8 bases sitting between them. The CDR3 loop spans 13 amino acids. Germline V gene data show CDR1 as LNHNV and CDR2 as YYDKDF (reference sequence).